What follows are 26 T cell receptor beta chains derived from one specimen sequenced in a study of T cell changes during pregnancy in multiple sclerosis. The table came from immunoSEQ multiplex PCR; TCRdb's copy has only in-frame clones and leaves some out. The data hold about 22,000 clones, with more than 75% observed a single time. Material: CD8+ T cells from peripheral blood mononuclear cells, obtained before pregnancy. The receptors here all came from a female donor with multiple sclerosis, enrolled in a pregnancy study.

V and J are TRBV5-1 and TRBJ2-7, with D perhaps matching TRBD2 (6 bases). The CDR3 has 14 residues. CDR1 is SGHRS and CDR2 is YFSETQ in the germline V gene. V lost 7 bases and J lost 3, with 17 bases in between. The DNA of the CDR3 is TGCGCCAGCCGGAGACGGGAGATTTACTACGAGCAGTACTTC. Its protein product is CASRRREIYYEQYF.

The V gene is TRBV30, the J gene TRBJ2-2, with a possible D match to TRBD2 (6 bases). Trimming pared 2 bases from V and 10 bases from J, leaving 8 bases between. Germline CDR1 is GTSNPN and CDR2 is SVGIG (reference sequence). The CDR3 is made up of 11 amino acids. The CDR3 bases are TGTGCCTGGAGTAGGGGACTGGAGCTGTTTTTT. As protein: CAWSRGLELFF.

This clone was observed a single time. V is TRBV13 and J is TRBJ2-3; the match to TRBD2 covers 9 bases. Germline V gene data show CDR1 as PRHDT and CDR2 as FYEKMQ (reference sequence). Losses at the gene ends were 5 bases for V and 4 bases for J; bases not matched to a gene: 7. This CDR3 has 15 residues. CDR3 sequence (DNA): TGTGCCAGCAGCCCGTTAGCGGGAGAACCAGATACGCAGTATTTT. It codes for CASSPLAGEPDTQYF.

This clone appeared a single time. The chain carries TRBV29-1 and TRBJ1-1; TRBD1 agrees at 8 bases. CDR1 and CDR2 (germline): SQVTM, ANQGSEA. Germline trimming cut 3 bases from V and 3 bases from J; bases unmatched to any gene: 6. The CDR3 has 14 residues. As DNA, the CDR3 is TGCAGCGTTGAGTGGACAGGGAGCGACACTGAAGCTTTCTTT. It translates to CSVEWTGSDTEAFF.

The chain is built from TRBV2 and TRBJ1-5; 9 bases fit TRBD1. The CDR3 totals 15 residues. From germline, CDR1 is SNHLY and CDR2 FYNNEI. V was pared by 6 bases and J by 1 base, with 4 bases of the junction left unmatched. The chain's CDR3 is CASRTGTGSNQPQHF. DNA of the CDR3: TGTGCCAGCAGGACTGGGACAGGGAGCAATCAGCCCCAGCATTTT.

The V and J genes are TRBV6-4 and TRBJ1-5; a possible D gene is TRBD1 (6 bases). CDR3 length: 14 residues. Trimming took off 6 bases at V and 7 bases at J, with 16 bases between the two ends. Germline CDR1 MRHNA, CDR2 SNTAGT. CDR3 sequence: CASRTEQGGQPQHF. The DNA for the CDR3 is TGTGCCAGCAGAACGGAACAGGGTGGCCAGCCCCAGCATTTT.

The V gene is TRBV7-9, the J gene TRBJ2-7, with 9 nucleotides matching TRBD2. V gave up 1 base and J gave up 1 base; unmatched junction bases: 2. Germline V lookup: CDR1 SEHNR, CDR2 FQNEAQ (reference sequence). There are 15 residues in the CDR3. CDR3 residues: CASSLVTSGSYEQYF. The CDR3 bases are TGTGCCAGCAGCTTAGTGACTAGCGGATCCTACGAGCAGTACTTC.

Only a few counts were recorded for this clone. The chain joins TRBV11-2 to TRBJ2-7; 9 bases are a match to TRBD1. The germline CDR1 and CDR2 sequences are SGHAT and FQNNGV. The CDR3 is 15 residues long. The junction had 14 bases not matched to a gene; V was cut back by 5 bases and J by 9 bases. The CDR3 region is CASSGPGQGRRGQYF. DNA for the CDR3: TGTGCCAGCAGCGGCCCGGGACAGGGTAGAAGAGGGCAGTACTTC.

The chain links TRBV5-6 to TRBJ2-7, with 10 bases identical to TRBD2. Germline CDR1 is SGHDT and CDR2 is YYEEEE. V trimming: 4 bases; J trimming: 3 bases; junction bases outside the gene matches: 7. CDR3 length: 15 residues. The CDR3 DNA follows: TGTGCCAGCAGCGCCGGACTAGCGGAGAACTACGAGCAGTACTTC. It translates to CASSAGLAENYEQYF.

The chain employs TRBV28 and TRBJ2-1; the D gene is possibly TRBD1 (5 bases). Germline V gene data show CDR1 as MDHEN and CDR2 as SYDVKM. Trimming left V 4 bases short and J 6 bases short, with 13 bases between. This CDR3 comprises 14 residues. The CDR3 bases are TGTGCCAGCAGTTCCCTGGACATCCTCAATGAGCAGTTCTTC. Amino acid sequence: CASSSLDILNEQFF.

The CDR3 DNA sequence: TGTGCCAGCAGTGAAGGGACAGGGCACACAGATACGCAGTATTTT. This translates into CASSEGTGHTDTQYF. V gene TRBV6-4 combines with J gene TRBJ2-3, with 9 bases that match TRBD1. Germline V gene lookup returns CDR1 MRHNA and CDR2 SNTAGT. The CDR3 contains 15 residues. Unmatched junction bases numbered 3, after V lost 3 bases and J lost 2 bases.

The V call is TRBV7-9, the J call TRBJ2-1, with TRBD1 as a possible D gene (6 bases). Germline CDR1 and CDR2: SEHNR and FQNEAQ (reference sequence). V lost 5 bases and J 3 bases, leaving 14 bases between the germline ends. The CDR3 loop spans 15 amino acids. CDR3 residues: CASSQDRDNYNEQFF. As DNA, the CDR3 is TGTGCCAGCAGCCAAGACCGGGACAACTACAATGAGCAGTTCTTC.

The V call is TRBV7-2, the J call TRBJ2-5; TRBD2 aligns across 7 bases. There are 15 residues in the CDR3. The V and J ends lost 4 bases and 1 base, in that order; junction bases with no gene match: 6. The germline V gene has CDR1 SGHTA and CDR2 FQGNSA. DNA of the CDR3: TGTGCCAGCAGCTGGGAGGGGAAATCCCAAGAGACCCAGTACTTC. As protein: CASSWEGKSQETQYF.

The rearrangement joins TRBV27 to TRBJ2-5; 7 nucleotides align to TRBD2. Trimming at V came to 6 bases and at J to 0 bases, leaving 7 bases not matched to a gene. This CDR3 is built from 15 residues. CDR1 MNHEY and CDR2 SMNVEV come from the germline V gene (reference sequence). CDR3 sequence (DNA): TGTGCCAGCAGCCGGGGGGTCGGAAACCAAGAGACCCAGTACTTC. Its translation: CASSRGVGNQETQYF.

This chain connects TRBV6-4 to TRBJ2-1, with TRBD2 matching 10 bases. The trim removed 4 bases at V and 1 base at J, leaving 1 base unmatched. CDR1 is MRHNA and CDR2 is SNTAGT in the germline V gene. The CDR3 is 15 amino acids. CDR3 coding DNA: TGTGCCAGCAGTGTACTAGCGGGGTCCTACAATGAGCAGTTCTTC. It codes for CASSVLAGSYNEQFF.

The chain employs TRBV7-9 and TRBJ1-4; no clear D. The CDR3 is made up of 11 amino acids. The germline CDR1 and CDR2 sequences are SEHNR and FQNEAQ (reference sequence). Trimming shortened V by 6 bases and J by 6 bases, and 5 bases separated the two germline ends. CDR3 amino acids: CASRQDEKLFF. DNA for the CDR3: TGTGCCAGCAGGCAGGATGAAAAACTGTTTTTT.

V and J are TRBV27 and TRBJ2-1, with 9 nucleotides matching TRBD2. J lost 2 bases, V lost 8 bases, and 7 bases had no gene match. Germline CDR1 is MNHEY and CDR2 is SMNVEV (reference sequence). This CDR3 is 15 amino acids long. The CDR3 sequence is CASGMGLAPYNEQFF. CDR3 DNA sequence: TGTGCCAGCGGAATGGGACTAGCCCCCTACAATGAGCAGTTCTTC.

CDR3 protein: CASSKGLPRPYEQYF. Written as DNA, the CDR3 is TGTGCCAGCAGCAAGGGACTACCTAGGCCCTACGAGCAGTACTTC. The chain combines TRBV6-5 with TRBJ2-7; the match to TRBD2 covers 7 bases. V gave up 6 bases and J gave up 2 bases; unmatched junction bases: 10. The CDR3 has 15 amino acids. Germline-derived CDR1 and CDR2 are MNHEY and SVGAGI.

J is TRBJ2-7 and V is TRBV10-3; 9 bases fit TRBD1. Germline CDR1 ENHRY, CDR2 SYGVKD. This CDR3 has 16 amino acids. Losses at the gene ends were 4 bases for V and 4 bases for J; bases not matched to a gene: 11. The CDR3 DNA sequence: TGTGCCATCAGTGTTACGGGACAGGGAATTTTATACGAGCAGTACTTC. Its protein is CAISVTGQGILYEQYF.

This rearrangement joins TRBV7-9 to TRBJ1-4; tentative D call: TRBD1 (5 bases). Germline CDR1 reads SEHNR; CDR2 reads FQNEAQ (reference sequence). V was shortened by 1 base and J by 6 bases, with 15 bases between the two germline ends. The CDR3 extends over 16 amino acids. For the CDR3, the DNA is TGTGCCAGCAGCTTAGTCTACGGGGGGGGTGATGAAAAACTGTTTTTT. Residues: CASSLVYGGGDEKLFF.

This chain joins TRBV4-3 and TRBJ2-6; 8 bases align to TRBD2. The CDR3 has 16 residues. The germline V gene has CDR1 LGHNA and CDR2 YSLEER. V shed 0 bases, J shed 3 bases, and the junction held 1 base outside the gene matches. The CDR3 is CASSQESGSGANVLTF. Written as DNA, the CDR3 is TGCGCCAGCAGCCAAGAAAGCGGGAGTGGGGCCAACGTCCTGACTTTC.

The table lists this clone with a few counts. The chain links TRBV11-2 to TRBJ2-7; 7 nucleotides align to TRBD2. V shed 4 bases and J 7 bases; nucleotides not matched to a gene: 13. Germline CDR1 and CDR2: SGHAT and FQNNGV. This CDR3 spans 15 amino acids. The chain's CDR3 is CASSSPFGLVGEQYF. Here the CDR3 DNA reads TGTGCCAGCAGCTCGCCTTTTGGACTAGTAGGGGAGCAGTACTTC.

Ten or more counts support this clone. CDR3 nucleotide sequence: TGTGCCAGCAGTTCCCCACCAGTAAACACTGAAGCTTTCTTT. Translating it yields CASSSPPVNTEAFF. This chain uses TRBV28 with TRBJ1-1, with D unresolved. Between the trimmed V and J ends, which lost 4 bases and 2 bases, there was a span of 11 bases. The CDR3 covers 14 residues. The germline V gene has CDR1 MDHEN and CDR2 SYDVKM.

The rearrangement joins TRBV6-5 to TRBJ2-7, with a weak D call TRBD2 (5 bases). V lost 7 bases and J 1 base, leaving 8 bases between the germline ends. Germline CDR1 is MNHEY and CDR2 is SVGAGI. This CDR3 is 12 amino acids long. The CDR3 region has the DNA TGTGCCAGCAATAGCGTTTCCTACGAGCAGTACTTC. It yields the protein CASNSVSYEQYF.

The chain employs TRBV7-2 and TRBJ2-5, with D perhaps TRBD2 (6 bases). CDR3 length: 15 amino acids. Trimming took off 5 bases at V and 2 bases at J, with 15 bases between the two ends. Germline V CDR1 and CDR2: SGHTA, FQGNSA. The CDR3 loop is CASSVVGGPQETQYF. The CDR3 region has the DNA TGTGCCAGCAGCGTGGTGGGGGGACCTCAAGAGACCCAGTACTTC.

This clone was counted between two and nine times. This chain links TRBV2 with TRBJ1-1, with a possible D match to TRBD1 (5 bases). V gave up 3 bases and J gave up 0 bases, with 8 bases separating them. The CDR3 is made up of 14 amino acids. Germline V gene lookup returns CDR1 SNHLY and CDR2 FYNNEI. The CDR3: CASSDRVMNTEAFF. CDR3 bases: TGTGCCAGCAGTGACAGGGTCATGAACACTGAAGCTTTCTTT.